What follows is one TCR beta chain and its context. Antigen: not known. A multiplex PCR was run with 60 Vbeta primers and 13 Jbeta primers. Clones were sequenced by immunoSEQ multiplex PCR, and TCRdb holds only the in-frame ones, with some missing. Of tens of thousands of clones in the sample, under 90% were seen once. The entry originates in a study of cytomegalovirus exposure and HLA in healthy donors. Study results and caveats: Previous analysis showed most TCR beta V segments were productive about 87% or about 30% of the time.

Input material: PBMCs. The sequence was collected from a man in his fifties in good health and CMV-seropositive.

The CDR3 DNA sequence: TGTGCCAGTAGTACATCGGGACTAGCGGCCAATGAGCAGTTCTTC. It specifies CASSTSGLAANEQFF. This chain joins TRBV19 and TRBJ2-1; 11 nucleotides agree with TRBD2. CDR3 length equals 15 residues. J gave up 6 bases and V 4 bases, and 5 bases lay outside the gene matches. The V gene's germline CDR1 is LNHDA and CDR2 SQIVND (reference sequence).